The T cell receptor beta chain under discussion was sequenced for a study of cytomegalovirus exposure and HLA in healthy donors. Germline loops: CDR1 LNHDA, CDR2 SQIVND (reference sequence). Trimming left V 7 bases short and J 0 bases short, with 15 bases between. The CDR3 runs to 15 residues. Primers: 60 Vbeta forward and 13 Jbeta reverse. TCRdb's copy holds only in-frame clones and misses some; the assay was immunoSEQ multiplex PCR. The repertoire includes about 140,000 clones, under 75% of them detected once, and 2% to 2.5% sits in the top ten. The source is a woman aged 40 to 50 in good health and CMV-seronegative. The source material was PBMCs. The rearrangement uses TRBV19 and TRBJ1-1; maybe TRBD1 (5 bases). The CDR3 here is CASTRQLFVNTEAFF. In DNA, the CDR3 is TGTGCCAGTACAAGACAGCTTTTCGTGAACACTGAAGCTTTCTTT.